The 5 T cell receptor beta chains below all came from one sample that was sequenced in a study of T-cell memory formation after mild COVID-19. Each CDR3 protein gets one entry after TCRdb re-called the 5' RACE reads with MiXCR. Of about 340,000 distinct CDR3 sequences listed, 10% to 15% are singletons. The source material was PBMCs or a T cell subset sorted from them (not recorded which). These receptors all come from a man younger than 35 who had mild COVID-19 (a few samples of this study predate the infection). Cell type and time point are not known.

This clonotype was picked up many times. The chain has TRBV11-2 and TRBJ2-1, with 13 nucleotides matching TRBD2. V was clipped by 2 bases and J by 3 bases; unmatched bases: 4. CDR1 and CDR2 (germline): SGHAT, FQNNGV. This CDR3 is 17 amino acids long. The CDR3 DNA is TGTGCCAGCAGCTTAACTAGCGGGGGGGCCTTCTACAATGAGCAGTTCTTC. It is translated as CASSLTSGGAFYNEQFF.

The chain is built from TRBV28 and TRBJ2-1, with D tentatively TRBD1 (5 bases). V shed 2 bases and J shed 7 bases, with 12 bases lying between them. Germline lookup yields CDR1 MDHEN and CDR2 SYDVKM. The CDR3 has 14 residues. CDR3 region: CASSLVSGINEQFF. The CDR3 bases are TGTGCCAGCAGTTTAGTTTCAGGGATTAATGAGCAGTTCTTC.

This clonotype was seen a handful of times. The chain uses TRBV3-1 and TRBJ2-1, with D possibly TRBD1 on 5 matching bases. Trimming removed 3 bases at V and 6 bases at J, with 9 bases between. Germline values: CDR1 LGHDT, CDR2 YNNKEL (reference sequence). The CDR3 length is 13 residues. This CDR3 reads CASSHDSFNEQFF. In DNA form, the CDR3 reads TGTGCCAGCAGCCACGACAGTTTCAATGAGCAGTTCTTC.

Concerning this clonotype: With a much larger clone just one base away, this may be a read error. The chain couples TRBV6-1 to TRBJ2-6; D is undetermined. CDR3 length: 14 residues. Trimming removed 5 bases from V and 0 bases from J, with 5 bases in between. CDR1 and CDR2 (germline): MNHNS, SASEGT. CDR3 loop: CASSSNSGANVLTF. The DNA of the CDR3 is TGTGCCAGCAGTTCGAACTCTGGGGCCAACGTCCTGACTTTC.

This clonotype was counted at least ten times. The chain couples TRBV7-9 to TRBJ2-7, with D uncertain. Germline-derived CDR1 and CDR2 are SEHNR and FQNEAQ (reference sequence). The CDR3 has 14 residues. V was clipped by 1 base and J by 3 bases, with 10 bases between them. The CDR3 bases are TGTGCCAGCAGCTTAGATCGGTCTCTCTACGAGCAGTACTTC. Translating gives CASSLDRSLYEQYF.